The rows below give T cell receptor beta chains drawn from one sample of a study of shared T cell receptors in the human thymus. Assay: immunoSEQ multiplex PCR; the TCRdb copy retains only in-frame clones and omits some. The sample has hundreds of thousands of clones; around 87% are singletons. The data were also submitted as part of a second study, on human thymus T cells.

The sample comprised thymocytes. These receptors originate from a boy under two years old with a congenital heart defect. Both conserved end residues are part of each CDR3. The D gene is left open where the match is weak. Size is omitted from some rows. Given values are once, few, many or a class for expanded clones.

once	TRBV2	TRBJ1-1	.	CASSVLNTEAFF	TGTGCCAGCAGCGTATTGAACACTGAAGCTTTCTTT
.	TRBV19	TRBJ2-2	TRBD2	CASSKSRPLAENTGELFF	TGTGCCAGTAGTAAGTCGCGCCCGCTAGCGGAGAACACCGGGGAGCTGTTTTTT
.	TRBV28	TRBJ2-1	.	CASSSGVPSYNEQFF	TGTGCCAGCAGTTCAGGGGTACCTTCCTACAATGAGCAGTTCTTC
.	TRBV5-4	TRBJ1-1	.	CASSPGGRVTEAFF	TGTGCCAGCAGCCCCGGCGGGAGGGTAACTGAAGCTTTCTTT
.	TRBV6-5	TRBJ1-2	.	CASSYVLHYGYTF	TGTGCCAGCAGTTACGTTCTTCACTATGGCTACACCTTC
.	TRBV14	TRBJ2-5	.	CASSQECGRRGGMETQYF	TGTGCCAGCAGCCAAGAATGCGGGCGACGGGGTGGAATGGAGACCCAGTACTTC
.	TRBV7-9	TRBJ1-2	TRBD1	CASSLQGAGYTF	TGTGCCAGCAGCTTACAGGGGGCTGGCTACACCTTC
.	TRBV4-3	TRBJ2-2	.	CASSQTPSDKNTGELFF	TGCGCCAGCAGCCAAACTCCCTCGGACAAGAACACCGGGGAGCTGTTTTTT
.	TRBV7-2	TRBJ2-2	TRBD2	CASSCGGGANTGELFF	TGTGCCAGCAGCTGTGGCGGGGGGGCGAACACCGGGGAGCTGTTTTTT
.	TRBV11-2	TRBJ2-5	.	CASGLEETQYF	TGTGCCAGCGGACTCGAAGAGACCCAGTACTTC
once	TRBV29-1	TRBJ2-7	TRBD1	CSVLVEGQGAREQYF	TGCAGCGTCCTCGTTGAGGGACAGGGGGCCAGGGAGCAGTACTTC
.	TRBV28	TRBJ1-5	TRBD1	CASSPGTGLSNQPQHF	TGTGCCAGCAGTCCTGGGACAGGGCTGAGCAATCAGCCCCAGCATTTT
.	TRBV7-9	TRBJ2-5	TRBD1	CASSLLPDRGDQETQYF	TGTGCCAGCAGCTTACTTCCGGACAGGGGAGACCAAGAGACCCAGTACTTC
.	TRBV6-6	TRBJ1-1	TRBD1	CASSSRDRNTEAFF	TGTGCCAGCAGTTCACGGGACAGGAACACTGAAGCTTTCTTT
few	TRBV4-3	TRBJ2-5	TRBD1	CASSQDGSGTATQETQYF	TGCGCCAGCAGCCAAGATGGCAGTGGGACAGCGACACAAGAGACCCAGTACTTC
.	TRBV27	TRBJ1-2	TRBD1	CASSPLPGTGLYGYTF	TGTGCCAGCAGTCCGTTACCCGGGACAGGGCTATATGGCTACACCTTC
.	TRBV9	TRBJ2-6	TRBD1	CASSVGQGPGANVLTF	TGTGCCAGCAGCGTAGGACAGGGGCCTGGGGCCAACGTCCTGACTTTC
.	TRBV7-9	TRBJ2-7	TRBD1	CASSYGTGMNEQYF	TGTGCCAGCAGCTACGGGACAGGCATGAACGAGCAGTACTTC
.	TRBV6-8	TRBJ2-3	.	CASSYAQPSSNNSTDTQYF	TGTGCCAGCAGTTACGCTCAACCCTCATCTAATAATAGCACAGATACGCAGTATTTT
few	TRBV5-1	TRBJ2-1	.	CASSVGADTEQFF	TGCGCCAGCAGCGTTGGGGCCGACACTGAGCAGTTCTTC
once	TRBV10-3	TRBJ2-1	.	CAISESYSGTYNEQFF	TGTGCCATCAGTGAGTCCTACTCAGGGACCTACAATGAGCAGTTCTTC
.	TRBV4-2	TRBJ1-4	.	CASSQELGQGKEKLFF	TGTGCCAGCAGCCAAGAGCTGGGGCAGGGGAAGGAAAAACTGTTTTTT
.	TRBV19	TRBJ2-7	TRBD1	CASSAGGTGDRYEQYF	TGTGCCAGTAGTGCAGGCGGGACAGGAGACCGCTACGAGCAGTACTTC
.	TRBV4-1	TRBJ2-7	.	CASSQDTEYEQYF	TGCGCCAGCAGCCAAGATACAGAATACGAGCAGTACTTC
.	TRBV5-1	TRBJ1-2	TRBD1	CASSPTGPVNYGYTF	TGCGCCAGCAGCCCGACAGGGCCGGTTAACTATGGCTACACCTTC
once	TRBV14	TRBJ2-3	.	CASSRRASTDTQYF	TGTGCCAGCAGCCGTAGAGCTAGCACAGATACGCAGTATTTT
.	TRBV7-2	TRBJ1-2	.	CASSLVNSGKVYGYTF	TGTGCCAGCAGCTTAGTGAACTCAGGGAAGGTGTATGGCTACACCTTC
.	TRBV9	TRBJ1-3	.	CASSVERIGNTIYF	TGTGCCAGCAGCGTAGAGAGGATTGGAAACACCATATATTTT